Detailed here is one T cell receptor (beta chain). These data come from a study of blood T cell repertoires in COVID-19. Across the study: Specimens from acute and convalescent COVID-19 originated in the United States, Italy and Spain. T cells, B-cell-depleted T cells, or PBMCs supplied cDNA or gDNA.

With 3 bases clipped from V and 4 bases from J, the junction kept 8 bases outside the gene matches. There are 15 residues in the CDR3. CDR1 LNHDA and CDR2 SQIVND come from the germline V gene (reference sequence). In the original processing: Amplification of reference gene primers provided the estimated nucleated cell counts. This table comes from immunoSEQ multiplex PCR, and its TCRdb copy is limited to in-frame clones, with some not included. V, J and clone size were drawn from that table, and D and trimming were deduced from the DNA. The sample comprises around 130,000 clones, less than 85% of which are singletons, and 10% to 15% rests with the top ten.

This rearrangement joins TRBV19 to TRBJ1-2, with 7 positions matching TRBD1. This receptor was taken from a woman in her sixties or seventies with acute or convalescent COVID-19. The sequencing sample was made of peripheral blood. CDR3 nucleotides: TGTGCCAGTAGTATCGGTGGAGGGGGCGGCTATGGCTACACCTTC. It translates to CASSIGGGGGYGYTF. Full variable domain (outside the CDR3, taken from reference TRBV19 and TRBJ1-2): DGGITQSPKYLFRKEGQNVTLSCEQNLNHDAMYWYRQDPGQGLRLIYYSQIVNDFQKGDIAEGYSVSREKKESFPLTVTSAQKNPTAFYLCASSIGGGGGYGYTFGSGTRLTVV.